The rows below give T cell receptor beta chains drawn from one sample of a study of blood T cell repertoires in COVID-19. The repertoire was sequenced with immunoSEQ multiplex PCR; TCRdb's copy has only in-frame clones and lacks some. Altogether more than 150,000 clones are present, approximately 80% being singletons, with the ten largest covering roughly 12%. Sequenced: peripheral blood. Source of these receptors: an elderly woman with COVID-19, enrolled during active disease. Both conserved end residues are part of each CDR3. The D gene is left open where the match is weak. Not every row has a clone size; where given, it reads once, few, many or a size class.

len	abundance	v_gene	d_gene	j_gene	CDR3nt	CDR3aa
15	-	TRBV11-3	-	TRBJ2-1	TGTGCCAGCAGCTTACGGCAGTCAGTGCAGGGTGAGCAGTTCTTC	CASSLRQSVQGEQFF
14	-	TRBV5-6	-	TRBJ1-4	TGTGCCAGCAGCTGGACAGCAACTAATGAAAAACTGTTTTTT	CASSWTATNEKLFF
13	-	TRBV27	TRBD1	TRBJ2-7	TGTGCCAGCAGTTTATCGACAGGGCGCGAGCAGTACTTC	CASSLSTGREQYF
11	-	TRBV10-3	TRBD2	TRBJ2-4	TGTGCCATCAGTAGCGGGAACCGCCAGTACTTC	CAISSGNRQYF
15	-	TRBV5-1	TRBD2	TRBJ2-1	TGCGCCAGCAGCTTAGCCGGGACTAGCGTCAATGAGCAGTTCTTC	CASSLAGTSVNEQFF
16	few	TRBV7-2	TRBD1	TRBJ2-7	TGTGCCAGCAGCTCAAGTCGGACAGGGGGGCCCTACGAGCAGTACTTC	CASSSSRTGGPYEQYF
20	-	TRBV18	TRBD1	TRBJ2-6	TGTGCCAGCTCACGAACCAAACCCAGGACAGGCAGCTCTGGGGCCAACGTCCTGACTTTC	CASSRTKPRTGSSGANVLTF
15	-	TRBV5-1	-	TRBJ1-4	TGCGCCAGCAGTTGGGCGGGGACGGGAGGAGAAAAACTGTTTTTT	CASSWAGTGGEKLFF
13	-	TRBV6-5	TRBD2	TRBJ2-3	TGTGCCAGCAGTTTCACTAGCGAAGATACGCAGTATTTT	CASSFTSEDTQYF
14	-	TRBV2	TRBD1	TRBJ2-5	TGTGCCAGCAACCCGACAGGGCCTGGGGAGACCCAGTACTTC	CASNPTGPGETQYF
15	-	TRBV5-4	-	TRBJ2-2	TGTGCCAGCAGCCAGGACAGACGGAACACCGGGGAGCTGTTTTTT	CASSQDRRNTGELFF
15	-	TRBV11-2	-	TRBJ1-1	TGTGCCAGCAGCTTAGTCGAAGCTTCGAACACTGAAGCTTTCTTT	CASSLVEASNTEAFF
15	-	TRBV19	-	TRBJ2-1	TGTGCCAGTAGTATCAGCGGACGGGCCTACAATGAGCAGTTCTTC	CASSISGRAYNEQFF
14	-	TRBV2	TRBD1	TRBJ2-5	TGTGCCAGCAGTGGACAGGGGGCAGGAGAGACCCAGTACTTC	CASSGQGAGETQYF
13	-	TRBV18	TRBD1	TRBJ1-2	TGTGCCAGCTTCCGACAGGGTAACTATGGCTACACCTTC	CASFRQGNYGYTF